The 24 T cell receptor beta chains in this list originate from one sample, sequenced in a study of T cell clones after liver transplantation. Assay used: immunoSEQ multiplex PCR; TCRdb lists only in-frame clones, some missing. This table holds approximately 25,000 clones, more than 65% found once. The input for sequencing was CD4+ T cells from blood, taken before liver transplant. All receptors derive from a human donor who received a liver transplant.

In its sample, this clone was seen once. The chain carries TRBV19 and TRBJ2-5; D is unresolved. V lost 5 bases and J lost 5, with 12 bases in between. The CDR3 consists of 13 residues. Germline V CDR1 and CDR2: LNHDA, SQIVND (reference sequence). CDR3 in DNA: TGTGCCAGTAGTCTAGGTGTCAAGGAGACCCAGTACTTC. Protein product: CASSLGVKETQYF.

The rearrangement uses TRBV5-4 and TRBJ2-5; maybe TRBD2 (5 bases). The germline V gene encodes CDR1 SGHNT and CDR2 YYREEE (reference sequence). Trimming removed 4 bases from V and 1 base from J, with 14 bases in between. This CDR3 is 15 amino acids long. The CDR3 nucleotides read TGTGCCAGCAGCGCCACTAGGGCCCCCCAAGAGACCCAGTACTTC. Translated, it gives CASSATRAPQETQYF.

This clone has a handful of counts. This sequence joins TRBV6-5 and TRBJ2-3; 11 bases map to TRBD1. The V and J ends lost 6 bases and 2 bases, in that order; junction bases with no gene match: 4. CDR3 size: 15 residues. Germline-derived CDR1 and CDR2 are MNHEY and SVGAGI. CDR3 amino acids: CASRPGQGDTDTQYF. The CDR3 DNA follows: TGTGCCAGCAGGCCGGGACAGGGGGACACAGATACGCAGTATTTT.

This chain uses TRBV27 with TRBJ2-1; D ambiguous. The germline CDR1 and CDR2 sequences are MNHEY and SMNVEV (reference sequence). This CDR3 has 14 residues. The V end lost 3 bases, the J end lost 2 bases, and 8 bases lay between the germline ends. The CDR3 bases are TGTGCCAGCAGTTTCAGAAATGCCTACAATGAGCAGTTCTTC. It translates to CASSFRNAYNEQFF.

This clone appeared once. Here the CDR3 DNA reads TGTGCAAGTCGCTTACAACCTACAGTCTATGGCTACACCTTC. Translation: CASRLQPTVYGYTF. The gene calls are TRBV12-2 and TRBJ1-2; the listed D gene, TRBD1, was not tested against the DNA. TRBV12-2 is a recognized pseudogene. CDR3 length: 14 amino acids.

This chain links TRBV10-3 with TRBJ2-3; D is uncertain. Germline CDR1 and CDR2: ENHRY and SYGVKD. The V end lost 3 bases, the J end lost 0 bases, and 10 bases lay between the germline ends. The CDR3 is 15 amino acids. CDR3 DNA: TGTGCCATCAGTGACGGAGCCTTTAGCACAGATACGCAGTATTTT. This codes for CAISDGAFSTDTQYF.

This chain links TRBV7-2 with TRBJ2-1; 14 bases align to TRBD2. From germline, CDR1 is SGHTA and CDR2 FQGNSA. V dropped 2 bases and J dropped 15; count of bases not matched to a gene: 3. The CDR3 runs 13 residues. The CDR3 sequence: CASSLPTSGRGFF. In nucleotides, the CDR3 is TGTGCCAGCAGCTTACCGACTAGCGGGAGGGGGTTCTTC.

Notes on this clone: One junction end does not reproduce the germline sequence, and a read error may be involved. This CDR3 is also generated by other DNA sequences in the sample. The chain couples TRBV19 to TRBJ1-1, with 10 bases identical to TRBD1. The germline CDR1 and CDR2 sequences are LNHDA and SQIVND (reference sequence). This CDR3 spans 14 amino acids. The CDR3: CASSPGQGNTEAFF. The CDR3 DNA sequence: TGTGCCAGTAGTCCGGGACAGGGGAACACTGAGGCTTTCTTT.

J is TRBJ1-4 and V is TRBV30, with D hard to call. The CDR3 is made up of 14 amino acids. The V end lost 2 bases, the J end lost 3 bases, and 10 bases lay between the germline ends. Germline V lookup: CDR1 GTSNPN, CDR2 SVGIG (reference sequence). In DNA form, the CDR3 reads TGTGCCTGGAGTCACGGAGGGCCTAATGAAAAACTGTTTTTT. It encodes CAWSHGGPNEKLFF.

The chain employs TRBV5-6 and TRBJ2-2; D is possibly TRBD1 (5 bases). Germline assignment: CDR1 SGHDT and CDR2 YYEEEE. There are 14 residues in the CDR3. Trimming took off 2 bases at V and 1 base at J, with 6 bases between the two ends. The CDR3: CASSFGQNTGELFF. The CDR3 DNA reads as TGTGCCAGCAGCTTCGGACAGAACACCGGGGAGCTGTTTTTT.

The rearrangement links TRBV27 to TRBJ2-4; 9 positions match TRBD2. V lost 5 bases to trimming and J lost 1 base; unmatched junction nucleotides: 6. The germline V gene encodes CDR1 MNHEY and CDR2 SMNVEV (reference sequence). The CDR3 is 16 amino acids. The CDR3 bases are TGTGCCAGCAGTGGCCTCAGCGGGGGGGCCAAAAACATTCAGTACTTC. Amino acids: CASSGLSGGAKNIQYF.

The chain employs TRBV7-9 and TRBJ2-5, with D maybe TRBD2 (5 bases). Trimming shortened V by 4 bases and J by 9 bases, and 9 bases separated the two germline ends. CDR1 is SEHNR, CDR2 FQNEAQ, per germline (reference sequence). The CDR3 is 11 residues long. The CDR3 sequence: CASSSILAQYF. The CDR3 region has the DNA TGTGCCAGCAGCTCCATACTAGCCCAGTACTTC.

The chain carries TRBV11-3 and TRBJ2-3; a weak D match, TRBD2 (5 bases). The CDR3 runs to 14 residues. Germline-derived CDR1 and CDR2 are SGHNT and YENEEA. The V end was cut by 3 bases, the J end by 3 bases, with 10 bases between. The CDR3 nucleotides are TGTGCCAGCAGCTTGGCTAGCAGTACAGATACGCAGTATTTT. Translating it yields CASSLASSTDTQYF.

The chain combines TRBV19 with TRBJ2-7; D remains ambiguous. Trimming took 4 bases from V and 2 from J, leaving 12 bases between them. CDR3 length: 14 residues. The germline V gene encodes CDR1 LNHDA and CDR2 SQIVND (reference sequence). This CDR3 is CASSSVGPTYEQYF. The CDR3 DNA follows: TGTGCCAGTAGTAGTGTGGGTCCTACCTACGAGCAGTACTTC.

The CDR3 loop reads CACTGTGEYEQYF. The CDR3 DNA follows: TGTGCCTGTACCGGGACAGGAGAGTACGAGCAGTACTTC. The chain carries TRBV30 and TRBJ2-7; 8 bases fit TRBD1. The junction had 8 bases not matched to a gene; V was cut back by 6 bases and J by 4 bases. Per the germline V gene, CDR1 is GTSNPN and CDR2 is SVGIG (reference sequence). The CDR3 is 13 amino acids.

A few counts support this clone. The chain joins TRBV19 to TRBJ1-1; 12 bases match TRBD1. The CDR3 is made up of 14 amino acids. The V gene end was trimmed by 7 bases and the J gene end by 5 bases; junction bases not matched to a gene: 5. CDR1 LNHDA and CDR2 SQIVND come from the germline V gene (reference sequence). The CDR3 loop is CASTRDRGQTEAFF. As DNA, the CDR3 is TGTGCCAGTACCAGGGACAGGGGGCAAACTGAAGCTTTCTTT.

The CDR3 coding sequence is TGTGCCAGCAGTTTCTTTAAGACTGATCAGCCCCAGCATTTT. Protein sequence: CASSFFKTDQPQHF. The chain is built from TRBV27 and TRBJ1-5; D is uncertain. Between the trimmed V and J ends, which lost 3 bases and 5 bases, there was a span of 11 bases. There are 14 residues in the CDR3. The germline gives CDR1 MNHEY, CDR2 SMNVEV (reference sequence).

V usage is TRBV5-1 and J usage is TRBJ2-7; 8 bases line up with TRBD1. The CDR3 has 14 residues. Germline V gene lookup returns CDR1 SGHRS and CDR2 YFSETQ. V dropped 0 bases and J dropped 5; count of bases not matched to a gene: 4. CDR3 DNA sequence: TGCGCCAGCAGCTTGGGACAGGGGAGCCACGAGCAGTACGTC. This codes for CASSLGQGSHEQYV.

The chain couples TRBV5-1 to TRBJ2-6; a possible D gene is TRBD1 (6 bases). The CDR3 extends over 16 amino acids. The germline CDR1 and CDR2 sequences are SGHRS and YFSETQ. The V and J ends lost 3 bases and 0 bases respectively, with 10 bases between them. The CDR3, as DNA: TGCGCCAGCAGCTCTTTGACAGGCTCTGGGGCCAACGTCCTGACTTTC. Its protein is CASSSLTGSGANVLTF.

V is TRBV30 and J is TRBJ2-4, with D unresolved. The CDR3 totals 15 residues. Germline loops: CDR1 GTSNPN, CDR2 SVGIG (reference sequence). V was cut by 2 bases and J by 0 bases, with 11 bases left in between. The CDR3 loop is CAWSLRELAKNIQYF. Written as DNA, the CDR3 is TGTGCCTGGAGTTTAAGAGAACTAGCCAAAAACATTCAGTACTTC.

The V gene is TRBV25-1, the J gene TRBJ1-2; D uncertain. V was trimmed by 10 bases and J by 3 bases, leaving 18 bases between them. CDR1 is MGHDK and CDR2 is SYGVNS in the germline V gene. The CDR3 contains 14 residues. The CDR3 DNA reads TGTGCCACCCTCGGGGAGGGTAGGCACTATGGCTACACCTTC. Its translation is CATLGEGRHYGYTF.

This clone was detected once. The gene calls are TRBV6-5 and TRBJ1-5; D is undetermined. There are 13 residues in the CDR3. V lost 5 bases to trimming and J lost 8 bases, with 13 bases between them. CDR1 and CDR2 (germline): MNHEY, SVGAGI. CDR3 sequence: CASSALGLEPQHF. DNA of the CDR3: TGTGCCAGCAGTGCACTCGGGTTGGAGCCCCAGCATTTT.

With respect to this clone: Distinct nucleotide sequences in the sample also encode this CDR3. V gene TRBV19 combines with J gene TRBJ2-3, with D possibly being TRBD1 (5 bases). V lost 4 bases and J lost 2, with 13 bases in between. CDR3 length equals 15 residues. CDR1 and CDR2 from the germline V gene are LNHDA and SQIVND (reference sequence). The CDR3 DNA reads TGTGCCAGTAGTAGAGGTTGGGGCCCCACAGATACGCAGTATTTT. Translated: CASSRGWGPTDTQYF.

This clone came up once. This CDR3 is CASTRSGRPYEQYV. The CDR3 nucleotides read TGTGCCAGCACGCGAAGCGGGAGGCCTTACGAGCAGTACGTC. V and J are TRBV2 and TRBJ2-7; 9 nucleotides agree with TRBD2. The ends lost 7 bases at V and 4 bases at J; junction bases unmatched: 8. Germline V gene sequence: CDR1 SNHLY, CDR2 FYNNEI. The CDR3 runs to 14 residues.